These T cell receptor beta chains were read from a single sample in a study of T cell responses to AZD1222 COVID-19 vaccine. Assay: immunoSEQ multiplex PCR; the TCRdb copy retains only in-frame clones and omits some. The sample consists of 160,000 or so clones, roughly 86% of them appearing once. The sample in question was peripheral blood, obtained on day 0 of AZD1222 vaccination. The receptors stem from an adult in good health. Each CDR3 is given with its conserved first and last residue. The D gene is left open where the match is weak. The size entry is marked missing in some rows and otherwise reads once, few, many or a size class.

V	D	J	size	CDR3	DNA
TRBV7-2	.	TRBJ2-1	.	CASSSERNSYNEQFF	TGTGCCAGCAGCTCCGAGCGGAATTCCTACAATGAGCAGTTCTTC
TRBV7-9	.	TRBJ2-7	.	CASSLEFKEQYF	TGTGCCAGCAGCTTAGAGTTTAAGGAGCAGTACTTC
TRBV6-5	TRBD1	TRBJ1-4	.	CASSAAGGINEKLFF	TGTGCCAGCAGCGCCGCAGGGGGGATTAATGAAAAACTGTTTTTT
TRBV7-2	.	TRBJ2-4	.	CASSSENIQYF	TGTGCCAGCAGCTCGGAAAACATTCAGTACTTC
TRBV29-1	.	TRBJ1-1	.	CSVEDPTGRVGAFF	TGCAGCGTTGAAGATCCGACGGGGAGGGTTGGCGCTTTCTTT
TRBV2	.	TRBJ1-1	.	CASGGMGTEAFF	TGTGCCAGCGGAGGGATGGGGACTGAAGCTTTCTTT
TRBV29-1	.	TRBJ2-1	.	CSVAGRQHNEQFF	TGCAGCGTTGCGGGCCGACAGCACAATGAGCAGTTCTTC
TRBV4-2	TRBD2	TRBJ2-3	once	CASSQSRGGSTDTQYF	TGTGCCAGCAGCCAATCGCGCGGGGGGAGCACAGATACGCAGTATTTT
TRBV9	TRBD2	TRBJ2-7	.	CASSESGGSYEQYF	TGTGCCAGCAGCGAATCGGGGGGCTCCTACGAGCAGTACTTC
TRBV29-1	.	TRBJ2-1	.	CSVEEVGRDEQFF	TGCAGCGTTGAAGAGGTGGGTCGGGATGAGCAGTTCTTC
TRBV18	TRBD1	TRBJ1-5	few	CASSRDRASNQPQHF	TGTGCCAGCTCACGAGACAGGGCAAGCAATCAGCCCCAGCATTTT
TRBV27	.	TRBJ2-5	few	CASSARVRETQYF	TGTGCCAGCAGTGCTAGGGTGAGGGAGACCCAGTACTTC
TRBV11-2	.	TRBJ2-1	.	CASSLMNEQFF	TGTGCCAGCAGCCTTATGAATGAGCAGTTCTTC
TRBV12-3/TRBV12-4	.	TRBJ1-5	.	CASRIQESEPQHF	TGTGCCAGCAGGATACAGGAGTCCGAGCCCCAGCATTTT
TRBV11-2	.	TRBJ1-2	.	CASSLRGNGYTF	TGTGCCAGCAGCTTAAGGGGGAATGGCTACACCTTC
TRBV23-1	.	TRBJ1-5	once	CASSHSGNQPQHF	TGCGCCAGCAGTCACTCGGGGAATCAGCCCCAGCATTTT
TRBV19	.	TRBJ1-5	.	CASSFSVAQPQHF	TGTGCCAGTAGTTTCTCCGTCGCTCAGCCCCAGCATTTT
TRBV6-5	.	TRBJ2-5	.	CASTKGPETTQYF	TGTGCCAGCACCAAAGGTCCGGAAACGACCCAGTACTTC
TRBV20-1	.	TRBJ1-1	.	CSAKVNTEAFF	TGCAGTGCTAAGGTTAACACTGAAGCTTTCTTT
TRBV7-9	.	TRBJ1-6	.	CASSLGGLGSPLHF	TGTGCCAGCAGCTTAGGGGGTCTAGGTTCACCCCTCCACTTT
TRBV7-3	.	TRBJ1-5	.	CASSRGPNQPQHF	TGTGCCAGCAGCCGCGGGCCCAATCAGCCCCAGCATTTT
TRBV5-4	.	TRBJ2-7	.	CASSLAGAGVSYEQYF	TGTGCCAGCAGCTTGGCCGGGGCAGGGGTATCCTACGAGCAGTACTTC